The 12 T cell receptor beta chains reported below all come from one sample, sequenced in a study of control samples from healthy donors and cancer patients. TCRdb's table, derived via immunoSEQ multiplex PCR, lists solely in-frame clones and lacks some. The data show more than 140,000 clones, with 85% to 95% seen just once and under 15% held by the top ten. Material: blood. These TCRs come from a man aged 40-49 years in good health.

The DNA of the CDR3 is TGTGCCAGCAGTTTTATCTCCCCTCCCGTTGGGGAACTGGCGAACACTGAAGCTTTCTTT. Amino acids: CASSFISPPVGELANTEAFF. The chain is built from TRBV28 and TRBJ1-1; D gene uncertain. V was cut by 3 bases and J by 1 base, with 27 bases left in between. Germline values: CDR1 MDHEN, CDR2 SYDVKM. This CDR3 is 20 amino acids long.

V and J are TRBV7-8 and TRBJ1-1; D gene ambiguous. V was trimmed by 1 base and J by 1 base, leaving 13 bases between them. The germline V gene has CDR1 SGHVS and CDR2 FQNEAQ. There are 16 residues in the CDR3. The CDR3 spells CASSLVPGRRNTEAFF. CDR3 sequence (DNA): TGTGCCAGCAGCTTAGTGCCCGGAAGGCGGAACACTGAAGCTTTCTTT. The full variable domain, with the rest looked up from reference TRBV7-8 and TRBJ1-1, is GAGVSQSPRYKVAKRGQDVALRCDPISGHVSLFWYQQALGQGPEFLTYFQNEAQLDKSGLPSDRFFAERPEGSVSTLKIQRTQQEDSAVYLCASSLVPGRRNTEAFFGQGTRLTVV.

V usage is TRBV7-3 and J usage is TRBJ2-1; D may be TRBD1 or TRBD2 (5 bases each). CDR1 is SGHTA, CDR2 FQGTGA, per germline. There are 13 residues in the CDR3. V was pared by 5 bases and J by 7 bases, with 12 bases between. CDR3 loop: CASSPGPKNEQFF. The CDR3 nucleotides are TGTGCCAGCAGCCCGGGACCGAAGAATGAGCAGTTCTTC.

The chain recombines TRBV4-2 with TRBJ1-2; D possibly corresponds to TRBD1 (5 bases). The CDR3 sequence is 15 residues long. Germline lookup yields CDR1 LGHNA and CDR2 YNFKEQ. The germline V and J ends were trimmed by 0 bases and 4 bases, with 12 bases remaining between them. CDR3 coding DNA: TGTGCCAGCAGCCAAGATCTTAGGGGCACCTATGGCTACACCTTC. It codes for CASSQDLRGTYGYTF.

The genes are TRBV6-5 and TRBJ1-2; possible D gene TRBD1, 6 bases. The length of the CDR3 is 15 residues. The V gene lost 6 bases and the J gene lost 8 bases, with 22 bases spanning the gap. The V gene's germline CDR1 is MNHEY and CDR2 SVGAGI. Here the CDR3 DNA reads TGTGCCAGCAGACCCCCGGACAGACTCTGGGGCGGCTACACCTTC. Translation gives CASRPPDRLWGGYTF.

V is TRBV2 and J is TRBJ1-5; weak D call: TRBD1 (5 bases). Trimming left V 4 bases short and J 2 bases short, with 12 bases between. From germline, CDR1 is SNHLY and CDR2 FYNNEI. CDR3 length equals 15 residues. The chain's CDR3 is CASSVGRVGNQPQHF. The CDR3 DNA sequence: TGTGCCAGCAGTGTCGGCAGGGTGGGCAATCAGCCCCAGCATTTT.

This clone was observed a single time. The chain carries TRBV6-6 and TRBJ1-2; 9 bases map to TRBD1. This CDR3 region has 21 residues. V lost 6 bases to trimming and J lost 4 bases; unmatched junction nucleotides: 27. Germline V gene lookup returns CDR1 MNHNY and CDR2 SVGAGI (reference sequence). CDR3 in DNA: TGTGCCAGCAGCGGCGGTGGACAGGGGCCGGAAAGGACTCCGCTACCCTATGGCTACACCTTC. This encodes CASSGGGQGPERTPLPYGYTF.

V and J are TRBV2 and TRBJ2-3, with 12 positions matching TRBD1. This CDR3 has 14 residues. The J segment lost 6 bases and the V segment lost 10 bases, leaving 8 bases of the junction unmatched. Germline V gene lookup returns CDR1 SNHLY and CDR2 FYNNEI. The CDR3 is CATAGTGGRDTQYF. Written as DNA, the CDR3 is TGTGCCACCGCCGGGACAGGGGGCAGGGATACGCAGTATTTT.

The J gene is TRBJ2-1, the V gene TRBV9; 8 bases line up with TRBD2. V was pared by 6 bases and J by 5 bases, with 10 bases of the junction left unmatched. Germline CDR1 and CDR2: SGDLS and YYNGEE. The CDR3 sequence is 15 residues long. The CDR3 loop reads CASNQVAGSDNEQFF. CDR3 bases: TGTGCCAGCAACCAGGTAGCGGGATCCGACAATGAGCAGTTCTTC.

As DNA, the CDR3 is TGCGCCAGCAGCCAAGGGGGGGGGATAGAAGAGACCCAGTACTTC. It codes for CASSQGGGIEETQYF. This chain uses TRBV4-3 with TRBJ2-5; 7 bases fit TRBD2. The CDR3 loop spans 15 amino acids. Per germline, CDR1 LGHNA and CDR2 YSLEER. Germline trimming cut 1 base from V and 3 bases from J; bases unmatched to any gene: 5.

The V gene is TRBV30, the J gene TRBJ2-1; 8 bases align to TRBD1. This CDR3 has 13 amino acids. The germline gives CDR1 GTSNPN, CDR2 SVGIG (reference sequence). The V segment lost 5 bases and the J segment 7 bases; nucleotides outside the gene matches: 7. CDR3 coding DNA: TGTGCCTGGGGGACGGACAGGGTAAATGAGCAGTTCTTC. It yields the protein CAWGTDRVNEQFF.

The J gene is TRBJ1-1, the V gene TRBV12-3 or TRBV12-4; D not certain. The CDR3 totals 13 residues. The V gene lost 5 bases and the J gene lost 1 base, with 8 bases spanning the gap. The CDR3 here is CASSPQPNTEAFF. CDR3 bases: TGTGCCAGCAGTCCCCAACCGAACACTGAAGCTTTCTTT.